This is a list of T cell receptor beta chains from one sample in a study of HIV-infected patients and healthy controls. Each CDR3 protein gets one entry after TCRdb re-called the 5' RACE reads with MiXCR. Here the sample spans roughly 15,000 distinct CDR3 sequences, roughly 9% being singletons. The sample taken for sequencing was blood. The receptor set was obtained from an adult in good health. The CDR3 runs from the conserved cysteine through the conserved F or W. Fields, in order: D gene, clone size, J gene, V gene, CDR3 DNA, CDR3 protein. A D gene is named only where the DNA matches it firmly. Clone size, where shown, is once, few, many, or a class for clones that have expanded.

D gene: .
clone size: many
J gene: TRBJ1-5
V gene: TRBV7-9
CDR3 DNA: TGTGCCAGCAGCTTAGGAGCGGGGCCTCAGCCCCAGCATTTT
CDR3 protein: CASSLGAGPQPQHF

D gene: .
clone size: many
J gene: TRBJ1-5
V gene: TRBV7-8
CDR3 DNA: TGTGCCAGCAGCTTAGATTACAGGCCCGGGGGTCGCAATCAGCCCCAGCATTTT
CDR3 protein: CASSLDYRPGGRNQPQHF

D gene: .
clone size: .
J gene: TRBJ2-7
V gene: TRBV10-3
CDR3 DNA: TGTGCCATCAGTGGCGGAGGGGTAACCCCCTCCTACGAGCAGTACTTC
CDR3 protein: CAISGGGVTPSYEQYF

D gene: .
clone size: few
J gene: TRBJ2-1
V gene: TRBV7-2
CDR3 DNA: TGTGCCAGCAGCTCTCAGAGCAATGAGCAGTTCTTC
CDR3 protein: CASSSQSNEQFF

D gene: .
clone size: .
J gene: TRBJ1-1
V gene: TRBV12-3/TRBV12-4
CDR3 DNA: TGTGCCAGCAGGATCACAGTGGCGAACACTGAAGCTTTCTTT
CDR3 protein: CASRITVANTEAFF

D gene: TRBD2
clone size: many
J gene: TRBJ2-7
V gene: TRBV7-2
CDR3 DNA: TGTGCCAGCAGCTTAACCGGGGACTACGGGGCGAACTTC
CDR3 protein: CASSLTGDYGANF

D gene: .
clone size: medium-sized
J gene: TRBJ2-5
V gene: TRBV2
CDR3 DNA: TGTGCCAGCAGTGAATTCATGGCAGGACAAAGCCGAGAGACCCAGTACTTC
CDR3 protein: CASSEFMAGQSRETQYF

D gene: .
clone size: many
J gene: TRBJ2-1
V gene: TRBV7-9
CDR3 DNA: TGTGCCAGCAGCTTAAATCGGGCGGATGAGCAGTTCTTC
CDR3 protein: CASSLNRADEQFF

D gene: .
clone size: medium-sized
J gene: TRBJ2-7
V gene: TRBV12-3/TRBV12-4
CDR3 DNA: TGTGCCAGCAGTCCCCTCGTGGGCGGGCAGTACTTC
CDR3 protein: CASSPLVGGQYF

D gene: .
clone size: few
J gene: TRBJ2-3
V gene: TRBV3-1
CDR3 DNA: TGTGCCCGCGGCCGTAGTACGCAGTATTTT
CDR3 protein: CARGRSTQYF